This TCR beta chain was observed in a study of PD-L1 blockade in urothelial cancer. The wider study: Between 0 and 3 chemotherapy regimens preceded treatment for each patient. Analyses were performed on blood at 3 weeks after treatment start (the second dose) and at 6 weeks. Peripheral blood specimens exhibited a median yield of 141,255 T cells.

Using immunoSEQ multiplex PCR, the repertoire was profiled, and TCRdb retains in-frame clones only, with some absent. This sample carries around 100,000 clones, approximately 90% of them seen once, and the ten largest clones take approximately 3.8%. Time point given: peripheral blood 6 weeks after treatment start. Enrolled patients showed locally advanced or metastatic urothelial carcinoma. CDR3 size: 14 residues. Germline values: CDR1 SGHAT, CDR2 FQNNGV. J lost 6 bases, V lost 4 bases, and 5 bases had no gene match. This chain connects TRBV11-2 to TRBJ2-3, with 9 nucleotides matching TRBD2. The clonotype comes from a man between 60 and 75 years old with urothelial cancer. The sample consisted of PBMCs, taken around atezolizumab (anti-PD-L1) treatment. CDR3 nucleotides: TGTGCCAGCAGCTCCGGGACTAGCCCCGATACGCAGTATTTT. The encoded protein is CASSSGTSPDTQYF.